This T cell receptor (beta chain) derives from a study of cytomegalovirus exposure and HLA in healthy donors. Primers for the PCR totalled 60 Vbeta and 13 Jbeta. This table comes from immunoSEQ multiplex PCR, and its TCRdb copy is limited to in-frame clones, with some not included. The sample has under 65,000 clones; the top ten hold about 12%. Each donor was healthy, and each was a bone marrow donor. To note about this clone: Its matching antigen is unknown.

Overall study results and limits: Because they were indistinguishable, some V segments, including TRBV6-2 and TRBV6-3, were excluded.

The CDR3 extends over 14 amino acids. V gave up 9 bases and J gave up 2 bases; unmatched junction bases: 8. CDR1 and CDR2 (germline): MGHDK, SYGVNS. The receptor comes from a young woman in good health and CMV-seropositive. The chain is built from TRBV25-1 and TRBJ2-5; 8 nucleotides align to TRBD2. Sequencing input: PBMCs. The CDR3 DNA is TGTGCCAGGTTAGCGGGAATGACTCAAGAGACCCAGTACTTC. The encoded protein is CARLAGMTQETQYF.